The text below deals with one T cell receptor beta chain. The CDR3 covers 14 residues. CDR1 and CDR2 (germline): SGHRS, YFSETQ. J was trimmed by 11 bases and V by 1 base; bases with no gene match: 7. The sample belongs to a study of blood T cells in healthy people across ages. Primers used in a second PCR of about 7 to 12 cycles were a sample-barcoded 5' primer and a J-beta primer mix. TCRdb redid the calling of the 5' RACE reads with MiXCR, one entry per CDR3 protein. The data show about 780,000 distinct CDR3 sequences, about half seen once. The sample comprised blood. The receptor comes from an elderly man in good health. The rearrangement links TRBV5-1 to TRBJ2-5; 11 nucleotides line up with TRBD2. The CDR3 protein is CASSLTSGSNEQYF. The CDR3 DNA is TGCGCCAGCAGCTTGACTAGCGGGAGCAATGAGCAGTACTTC.